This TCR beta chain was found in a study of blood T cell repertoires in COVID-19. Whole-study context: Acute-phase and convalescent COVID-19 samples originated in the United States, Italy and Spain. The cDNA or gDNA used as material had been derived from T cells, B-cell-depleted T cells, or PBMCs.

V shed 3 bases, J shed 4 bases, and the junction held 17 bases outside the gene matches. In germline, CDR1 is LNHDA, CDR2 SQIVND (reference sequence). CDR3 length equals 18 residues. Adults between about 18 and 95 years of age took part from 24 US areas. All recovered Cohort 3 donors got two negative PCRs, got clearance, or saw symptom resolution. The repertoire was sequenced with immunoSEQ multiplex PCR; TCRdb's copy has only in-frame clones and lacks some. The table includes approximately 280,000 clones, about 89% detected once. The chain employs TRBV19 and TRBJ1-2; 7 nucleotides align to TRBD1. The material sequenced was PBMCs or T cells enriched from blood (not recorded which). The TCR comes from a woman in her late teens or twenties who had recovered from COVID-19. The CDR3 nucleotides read TGTGCCAGTAGTATCAGAGGAGAGAGGGGGCCTAGAATCTATGGCTACACCTTC. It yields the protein CASSIRGERGPRIYGYTF.